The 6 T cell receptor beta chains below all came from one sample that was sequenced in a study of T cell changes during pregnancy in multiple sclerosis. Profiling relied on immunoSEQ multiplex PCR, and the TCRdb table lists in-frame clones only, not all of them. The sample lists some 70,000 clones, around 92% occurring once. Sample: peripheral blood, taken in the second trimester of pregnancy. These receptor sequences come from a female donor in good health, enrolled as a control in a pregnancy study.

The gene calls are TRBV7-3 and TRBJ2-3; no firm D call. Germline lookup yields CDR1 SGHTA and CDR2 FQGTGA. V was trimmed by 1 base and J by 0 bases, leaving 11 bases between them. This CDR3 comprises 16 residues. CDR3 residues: CASSLSRSTSTDTQYF. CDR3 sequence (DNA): TGTGCCAGCAGCTTAAGTAGGAGTACTAGCACAGATACGCAGTATTTT. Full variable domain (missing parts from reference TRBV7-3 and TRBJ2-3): GAGVSQTPSNKVTEKGKYVELRCDPISGHTALYWYRQSLGQGPEFLIYFQGTGAADDSGLPNDRFFAVRPEGSVSTLKIQRTERGDSAVYLCASSLSRSTSTDTQYFGPGTRLTVL.

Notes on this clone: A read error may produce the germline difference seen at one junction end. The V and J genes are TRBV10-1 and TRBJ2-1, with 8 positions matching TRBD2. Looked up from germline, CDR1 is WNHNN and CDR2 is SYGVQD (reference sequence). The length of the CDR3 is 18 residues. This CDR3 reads CANSESGSGVLVYNEQFF. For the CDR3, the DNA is TGCGCCAACAGTGAGTCTGGTAGCGGGGTTCTAGTCTACAATGAGCAGTTCTTC.

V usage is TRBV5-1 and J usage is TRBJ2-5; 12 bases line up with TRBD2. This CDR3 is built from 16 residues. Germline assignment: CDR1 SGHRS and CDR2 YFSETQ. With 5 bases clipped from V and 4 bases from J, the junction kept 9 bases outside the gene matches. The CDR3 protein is CASRASGGAEGETQYF. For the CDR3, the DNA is TGCGCCAGCAGGGCTAGCGGGGGGGCCGAGGGAGAGACCCAGTACTTC.

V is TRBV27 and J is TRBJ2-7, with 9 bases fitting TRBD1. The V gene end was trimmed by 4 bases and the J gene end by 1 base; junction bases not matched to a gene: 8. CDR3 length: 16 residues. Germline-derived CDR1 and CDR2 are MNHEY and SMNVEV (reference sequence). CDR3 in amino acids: CASSSPGQGRSYEQYF. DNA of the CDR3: TGTGCCAGCAGTTCCCCGGGACAGGGCAGGTCCTACGAGCAGTACTTC.

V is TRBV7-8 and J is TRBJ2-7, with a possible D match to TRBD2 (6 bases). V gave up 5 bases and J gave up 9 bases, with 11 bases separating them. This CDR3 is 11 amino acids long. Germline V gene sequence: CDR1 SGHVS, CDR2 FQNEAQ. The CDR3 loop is CASSPLEGQYF. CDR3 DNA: TGTGCCAGCAGCCCCTTGGAGGGGCAGTACTTC.

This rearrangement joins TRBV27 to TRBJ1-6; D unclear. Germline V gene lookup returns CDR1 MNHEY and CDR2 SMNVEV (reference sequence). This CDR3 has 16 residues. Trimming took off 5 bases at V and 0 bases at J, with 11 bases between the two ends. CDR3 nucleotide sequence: TGTGCCAGCAGTAGACTCCAAAGCTCCTATAATTCACCCCTCCACTTT. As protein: CASSRLQSSYNSPLHF.